This entry lists 28 T cell receptor beta chains sequenced from one sample in a study of shared clonotypes between healthy human individuals. Naive CD8 cells were CD45RO-negative, positively selected for CCR7, excluding terminally differentiated effector memory CD45RA+ cells. Sequenced by immunoSEQ multiplex PCR; TCRdb stores in-frame clones only, minus some. The table has about 2 million clones, about 95% seen once. Sequenced input: naive CD8+ T cells sorted from blood. The receptor set was obtained from a man aged 18 to 35 in good health.

The gene calls are TRBV29-1 and TRBJ2-7; possible D gene TRBD2, 6 bases. The CDR3 is made up of 14 amino acids. Germline CDR1 SQVTM, CDR2 ANQGSEA. The V end was cut by 4 bases, the J end by 1 base, with 14 bases between. In DNA, the CDR3 is TGCAGCGTTGGGGCGGACTACCAATCCTACGAGCAGTACTTC. This gives the protein CSVGADYQSYEQYF.

The V and J genes are TRBV4-3 and TRBJ2-7; 9 bases match TRBD1. Germline trimming cut 0 bases from V and 3 bases from J; bases unmatched to any gene: 6. Looked up from germline, CDR1 is LGHNA and CDR2 is YSLEER. CDR3 length equals 16 residues. CDR3 sequence reads: CASSQDQGQGYYEQYF. In DNA form, the CDR3 reads TGCGCCAGCAGCCAAGACCAGGGACAGGGTTACTACGAGCAGTACTTC.

The chain combines TRBV5-6 with TRBJ1-2; 8 bases align to TRBD1. The trim removed 3 bases at V and 0 bases at J, leaving 1 base unmatched. The CDR3 consists of 14 residues. Germline V gene sequence: CDR1 SGHDT, CDR2 YYEEEE. CDR3: CASSSGGSNYGYTF. DNA of the CDR3: TGTGCCAGCAGCTCAGGGGGCTCTAACTATGGCTACACCTTC.

This clone has just one count. The genes are TRBV28 and TRBJ2-5; tentatively, D is TRBD2 (6 bases). Germline-derived CDR1 and CDR2 are MDHEN and SYDVKM. This CDR3 is 14 amino acids long. V was pared by 2 bases and J by 4 bases, with 11 bases between. CDR3: CASSLGGAGETQYF. The CDR3 region has the DNA TGTGCCAGCAGTTTAGGAGGGGCTGGAGAGACCCAGTACTTC.

The chain has TRBV7-8 and TRBJ2-7; D gene uncertain. CDR3 size: 16 residues. Germline-derived CDR1 and CDR2 are SGHVS and FQNEAQ. Trimming removed 2 bases from V and 6 bases from J, with 20 bases in between. This CDR3 reads CASSLIGGAELSEQYF. In DNA form, the CDR3 reads TGTGCCAGCAGCTTAATTGGTGGTGCAGAGTTGTCCGAGCAGTACTTC.

The chain has TRBV29-1 and TRBJ2-1, with no clear D. This CDR3 has 10 residues. Trimming cost V 6 bases and J 7 bases, with 7 bases left between them. Germline lookup yields CDR1 SQVTM and CDR2 ANQGSEA. The CDR3 spells CSVTRNEQFF. CDR3 DNA sequence: TGCAGCGTGACCAGGAATGAGCAGTTCTTC.

This chain links TRBV4-1 with TRBJ2-1; D remains ambiguous. The CDR3 spans 14 residues. The V gene lost 3 bases and the J gene lost 9 bases, with 15 bases spanning the gap. Per germline, CDR1 MGHRA and CDR2 YSYEKL. CDR3 loop: CASSHDSVSTEQFF. For the CDR3, the DNA is TGCGCCAGCAGCCACGATTCAGTCAGCACTGAGCAGTTCTTC.

Only a few counts were recorded for this clone. V and J are TRBV7-9 and TRBJ1-6; TRBD1 agrees at 7 bases. V shed 4 bases and J 8 bases; nucleotides not matched to a gene: 8. The V gene's germline CDR1 is SEHNR and CDR2 FQNEAQ (reference sequence). CDR3 length: 15 amino acids. Here the CDR3 DNA reads TGTGCCAGCAGCTCTGTAGGGGGCTCGTATTCACCCCTCCACTTT. This sequence encodes CASSSVGGSYSPLHF.

The V gene is TRBV2, the J gene TRBJ2-7, with 8 bases that match TRBD2. Germline values: CDR1 SNHLY, CDR2 FYNNEI. The CDR3 consists of 14 residues. V trimming: 6 bases; J trimming: 4 bases; junction bases outside the gene matches: 8. The CDR3 DNA is TGTGCCAGCAGGGGACTAGTCCTGGTTTACGAGCAGTACTTC. Its protein is CASRGLVLVYEQYF.

The chain recombines TRBV28 with TRBJ1-6; perhaps TRBD1 as D (6 bases). Trimming took 2 bases from V and 8 from J, leaving 16 bases between them. The CDR3 contains 16 residues. Germline CDR1 reads MDHEN; CDR2 reads SYDVKM. CDR3 region: CASSLMVGGGHSPLHF. The CDR3 DNA sequence: TGTGCCAGCAGTTTAATGGTAGGAGGGGGTCATTCACCCCTCCACTTT.

The V call is TRBV5-8, the J call TRBJ2-7; D not resolved. The CDR3 has 14 amino acids. Trimming took off 0 bases at V and 6 bases at J, with 13 bases between the two ends. The germline V gene has CDR1 SGHTS and CDR2 YDEGEE. The CDR3, as DNA: TGTGCCAGCAGCTTGGCTCCGGGTCCCCTCGAGCAGTACTTC. Protein product: CASSLAPGPLEQYF.

The J gene is TRBJ1-1, the V gene TRBV5-1; unclear D gene. This CDR3 is 15 amino acids long. The V end was cut by 0 bases, the J end by 1 base, with 10 bases between. Germline V gives CDR1 SGHRS, CDR2 YFSETQ. CDR3 nucleotides: TGCGCCAGCAGCTTGGAGGTGAGAGAGAACACTGAAGCTTTCTTT. Its translation is CASSLEVRENTEAFF. Together with reference TRBV5-1 and TRBJ1-1, the CDR3 gives the full variable domain: KAGVTQTPRYLIKTRGQQVTLSCSPISGHRSVSWYQQTPGQGLQFLFEYFSETQRNKGNFPGRFSGRQFSNSRSEMNVSTLELGDSALYLCASSLEVRENTEAFFGQGTRLTVV.

V is TRBV28 and J is TRBJ1-4; 7 bases fit TRBD1. This CDR3 has 16 amino acids. V trimming: 1 base; J trimming: 5 bases; junction bases outside the gene matches: 7. Germline values: CDR1 MDHEN, CDR2 SYDVKM. For the CDR3, the DNA is TGTGCCAGCAGTTTATATAGGGGACAGCAGAATGAAAAACTGTTTTTT. It encodes CASSLYRGQQNEKLFF.

J is TRBJ2-3 and V is TRBV5-4; TRBD2 agrees at 9 bases. Germline V gene data show CDR1 as SGHNT and CDR2 as YYREEE (reference sequence). The length of the CDR3 is 15 residues. V gave up 2 bases and J gave up 5 bases; unmatched junction bases: 6. This CDR3 reads CASSFLAGDGDTQYF. The CDR3 nucleotides are TGTGCCAGCAGCTTTTTAGCGGGAGACGGAGATACGCAGTATTTT.

This chain joins TRBV13 and TRBJ2-3; D tentatively fits TRBD1 or TRBD2 (5 bases each). This CDR3 region has 13 residues. V was trimmed by 0 bases and J by 8 bases, leaving 9 bases between them. Looked up from germline, CDR1 is PRHDT and CDR2 is FYEKMQ (reference sequence). Here the CDR3 DNA reads TGTGCCAGCAGCTTAGGGGGGGAAGCTACGCAGTATTTT. Translation gives CASSLGGEATQYF.

This chain joins TRBV5-1 and TRBJ2-7; D uncertain. Germline V gene sequence: CDR1 SGHRS, CDR2 YFSETQ. The CDR3 has 15 residues. Between the trimmed V and J ends, which lost 0 bases and 0 bases, there was a span of 10 bases. The chain's CDR3 is CASSLGLGFSYEQYF. For the CDR3, the DNA is TGCGCCAGCAGCTTGGGACTGGGATTCTCCTACGAGCAGTACTTC.

A word on this clone: Other DNA sequences in the sample encode the same CDR3. This chain joins TRBV5-6 and TRBJ2-1; weak D call: TRBD1 (7 bases). CDR1 and CDR2 (germline): SGHDT, YYEEEE. The V end lost 0 bases, the J end lost 4 bases, and 11 bases lay between the germline ends. This CDR3 is 15 amino acids long. CDR3 sequence (DNA): TGTGCCAGCAGCTTGGGACAGGGAGGTTACAATGAGCAGTTCTTC. Translated: CASSLGQGGYNEQFF.

This chain links TRBV28 with TRBJ1-2, with D perhaps matching TRBD1 (5 bases). The CDR3 consists of 15 residues. Germline CDR1 reads MDHEN; CDR2 reads SYDVKM. Trimming removed 5 bases at V and 0 bases at J, with 13 bases between. The CDR3 region is CASSPQPGANYGYTF. CDR3 coding DNA: TGTGCCAGCAGTCCTCAACCGGGGGCTAACTATGGCTACACCTTC.

The genes are TRBV12-5 and TRBJ2-7; the match to TRBD2 covers 7 bases. V was clipped by 1 base and J by 1 base; unmatched bases: 1. This CDR3 is built from 14 residues. CDR1 is LGHNT, CDR2 FRNRAP, per germline. The CDR3 spells CASGLGLASYEQYF. The CDR3 nucleotides read TGTGCTAGTGGTTTGGGACTAGCATCCTACGAGCAGTACTTC.

The J gene is TRBJ2-6, the V gene TRBV7-9; D remains unclear. Germline-derived CDR1 and CDR2 are SEHNR and FQNEAQ (reference sequence). Trimming cost V 7 bases and J 0 bases, with 10 bases left between them. The CDR3 runs to 15 residues. This CDR3 reads CASNFQSSGANVLTF. CDR3 sequence (DNA): TGTGCCAGCAACTTTCAGAGCTCTGGGGCCAACGTCCTGACTTTC.

This clone was seen a single time. The CDR3 DNA follows: TGCGCCAGCAGCCCAAAGGTAGCGGGGGCCTTCAATGAGCAGTTCTTC. Translation gives CASSPKVAGAFNEQFF. J is TRBJ2-1 and V is TRBV4-1, with 9 bases fitting TRBD2. This CDR3 is built from 16 residues. The germline gives CDR1 MGHRA, CDR2 YSYEKL. J lost 6 bases, V lost 4 bases, and 10 bases had no gene match.

The chain links TRBV28 to TRBJ1-2; D remains unclear. The CDR3 extends over 13 amino acids. The germline gives CDR1 MDHEN, CDR2 SYDVKM. Deletions cut 6 bases from V and 3 bases from J, with 11 bases between. The DNA for the CDR3 is TGTGCCAGCAGCCCTGACGGATACTATGGCTACACCTTC. As protein: CASSPDGYYGYTF.

The V and J genes are TRBV28 and TRBJ1-5; tentatively, D is TRBD1 (6 bases). The CDR3 contains 15 residues. Looked up from germline, CDR1 is MDHEN and CDR2 is SYDVKM. V lost 6 bases, J lost 6 bases, and 18 bases lay in between. DNA of the CDR3: TGTGCCAGCAGGTCCAGGGGATCTAGCTCTCAGCCCCAGCATTTT. Translated: CASRSRGSSSQPQHF.

The rearrangement joins TRBV4-1 to TRBJ2-1, with D unresolved. Looked up from germline, CDR1 is MGHRA and CDR2 is YSYEKL. This CDR3 has 15 residues. V dropped 1 base and J dropped 0 bases, with 7 bases sitting between them. The CDR3 region is CASSQAPSSYNEQFF. In DNA, the CDR3 is TGCGCCAGCAGCCAAGCCCCCAGCTCCTACAATGAGCAGTTCTTC.

This chain connects TRBV28 to TRBJ2-7; perhaps TRBD2 as D (6 bases). Trimming stripped 10 bases from V and 3 bases from J, with 16 bases between. Germline CDR1 MDHEN, CDR2 SYDVKM. The CDR3 loop spans 13 amino acids. The CDR3 nucleotides read TGTGCCACCATCGGGACTCAACTCTACGAGCAGTACTTC. It encodes CATIGTQLYEQYF.

This rearrangement joins TRBV5-1 to TRBJ1-4; 9 bases fit TRBD1. V shed 4 bases, J shed 0 bases, and the junction held 7 bases outside the gene matches. Germline V gene sequence: CDR1 SGHRS, CDR2 YFSETQ. CDR3 length equals 17 residues. The CDR3 bases are TGCGCCAGCAGCCCCCGCACAGGGGGCGCAACTAATGAAAAACTGTTTTTT. It yields the protein CASSPRTGGATNEKLFF.

With regard to this clone: This specimen includes other DNA sequences encoding the same CDR3. The chain links TRBV7-8 to TRBJ1-2; D gene unclear. Trimming stripped 1 base from V and 4 bases from J, with 7 bases between. This CDR3 region has 13 residues. Looked up from germline, CDR1 is SGHVS and CDR2 is FQNEAQ. The CDR3: CASSLEGFYGYTF. The CDR3 DNA reads TGTGCCAGCAGCTTAGAGGGTTTCTATGGCTACACCTTC. The variable domain in full, completed from reference TRBV7-8 and TRBJ1-2, reads GAGVSQSPRYKVAKRGQDVALRCDPISGHVSLFWYQQALGQGPEFLTYFQNEAQLDKSGLPSDRFFAERPEGSVSTLKIQRTQQEDSAVYLCASSLEGFYGYTFGSGTRLTVV.

The CDR3: CASSLSFGTGELFF. The CDR3 nucleotides are TGTGCCAGCAGTTTATCATTCGGAACCGGGGAGCTGTTTTTT. The chain uses TRBV27 and TRBJ2-2; D not certain. V was pared by 0 bases and J by 5 bases, with 7 bases between. Germline CDR1 MNHEY, CDR2 SMNVEV (reference sequence). The CDR3 sequence is 14 residues long.